The rows below give T cell receptor beta chains drawn from one sample of a study of naive CD8 T cells in extremely preterm neonates. This table comes from immunoSEQ multiplex PCR, and its TCRdb copy is limited to in-frame clones, with some not included. The profile shows thousands of clones, roughly 96% of them singletons. The material sequenced was naive CD8+ T cells from blood. These receptor sequences come from a human donor in good health. Each CDR3 is given with its conserved first and last residue. Fields, in order: CDR3 DNA, CDR3 protein, D gene, clone size, V gene, J gene. The D gene is left open where the match is weak. Only part of the rows carry a size: once, few, many, or a class if the clone is expanded.

TGTGCCTGGAGCCTCTCCAGGGAGACCCAGTACTTC,CAWSLSRETQYF,.,once,TRBV30,TRBJ2-5
TGTGCCAGCAGCCCGGGACATCCGACCTACGAGCAGTACTTC,CASSPGHPTYEQYF,.,.,TRBV5-8,TRBJ2-7
TGTGCCAGCAGTCGAGAGGCCGGGACCGGGGAGCTGTTTTTT,CASSREAGTGELFF,.,.,TRBV11-2,TRBJ2-2
TGTGCTAGTGGCCTGAGGACAGGGGGCGAACGGGGTGTAGTGGGGAATGAGCAGTTCTTC,CASGLRTGGERGVVGNEQFF,TRBD1,.,TRBV12-5,TRBJ2-1
TGTGCCAGCAATTCCCAGGGCCAAGGCACTGAAGCTTTCTTT,CASNSQGQGTEAFF,.,.,TRBV6-1,TRBJ1-1
TGTGCCAGCAGTGAAACCGGGAATGAGCAGTTCTTC,CASSETGNEQFF,.,.,TRBV2,TRBJ2-1
TGCGCCAGCAGCCAAGAGCTGCCTAGGGAGCAGTTCTTC,CASSQELPREQFF,.,.,TRBV4-3,TRBJ2-1
TGTGCCAGTAGTCCGTATGTCGACACTGAAGCTTTCTTT,CASSPYVDTEAFF,.,.,TRBV19,TRBJ1-1
TGTGCCAGAAGCTGGCTTTCGGGGGAGCAGTTCTTC,CARSWLSGEQFF,.,.,TRBV5-3,TRBJ2-1
TGTGCCAGCTCACCAACGGGACACGAGAACACTGAAGCTTTCTTT,CASSPTGHENTEAFF,.,.,TRBV18,TRBJ1-1
TGTGCCAGTAGTCCTCGGGACAGGGTCAGGGAGACCCAGTACTTC,CASSPRDRVRETQYF,TRBD1,.,TRBV19,TRBJ2-5
TGTGCCAGCGGTACCGGGACAGGGGGGCTTGGCTACACCTTC,CASGTGTGGLGYTF,TRBD1,.,TRBV7-8,TRBJ1-2
TGTGCCAGCTCACCACGGGGGGGGCCGGTGGTCTCCTACGAGCAGTACTTC,CASSPRGGPVVSYEQYF,.,.,TRBV18,TRBJ2-7
TGCAGCGTTGCTACAGGGGCAACTAATGAAAAACTGTTTTTT,CSVATGATNEKLFF,TRBD1,.,TRBV29-1,TRBJ1-4
TGTGCCAGCAGCTTACTAGCGGGAGGTGGCACAGATACGCAGTATTTT,CASSLLAGGGTDTQYF,TRBD2,.,TRBV7-3,TRBJ2-3
TGCGCCAGCAGCTCCCAGGGGTTTGAAGCTTTCTTT,CASSSQGFEAFF,.,.,TRBV5-1,TRBJ1-1
TGTGCCAGCAGCGTGGACAGGGCAGCGATGTGGGAAAAACTGTTTTTT,CASSVDRAAMWEKLFF,TRBD1,.,TRBV2,TRBJ1-4
TGTGCCAGCTCACCACGGACAGTCACTGAAGCTTTCTTT,CASSPRTVTEAFF,.,once,TRBV18,TRBJ1-1
TGTGCCAGTAGTACTCGGACGGGGAATCACGAGCAGTACTTC,CASSTRTGNHEQYF,.,once,TRBV19,TRBJ2-7
TGTGCCAGCAGCCACTACGAGCAGTACTTC,CASSHYEQYF,.,.,TRBV5-8,TRBJ2-7
TGTGCCAGTAGTACCAGGGACACATACACAGATACGCAGTATTTT,CASSTRDTYTDTQYF,.,once,TRBV19,TRBJ2-3
TGTGCCAGCAGCGTGCAGGGGTCATCCTACGAGCAGTACTTC,CASSVQGSSYEQYF,.,.,TRBV9,TRBJ2-7
TGTGCCAGCCGGCGCGGGGGACAGGGTTCCTACGAGCAGTACTTC,CASRRGGQGSYEQYF,TRBD1,.,TRBV6-5,TRBJ2-7
TGTGCCAGCAGCGGTCTCGCGGTCGTCAATGAGCAGTTCTTC,CASSGLAVVNEQFF,.,.,TRBV27,TRBJ2-1
TGCGCCAGCAGCCAAGAAGGGGACAGTGTAGCTTTCTTT,CASSQEGDSVAFF,TRBD1,.,TRBV4-1,TRBJ1-1